This T cell receptor (beta chain) was sequenced for a study of T cell responses to AZD1222 COVID-19 vaccine. Study summary: Pooled samples include second doses given at about 4 or 12 weeks.

With regard to this clone: Antigen unknown.

Overall study findings and caveats: Of spike-specific TCRs, nearly half reportedly target regions left unmutated in variants.

Profiled with immunoSEQ multiplex PCR; TCRdb holds only in-frame clones, not every one. The data hold tens of thousands of clones, with 75% to 85% observed a single time. The CDR3 length is 16 residues. The germline gives CDR1 SGHRS, CDR2 YFSETQ. Trimming removed 6 bases at V and 0 bases at J, with 17 bases between. The sequence derives from an adult in good health. V is TRBV5-1 and J is TRBJ2-3; D tentatively fits TRBD1 or TRBD2 (6 bases each). Specimen: peripheral blood, collected on day 0 of AZD1222 vaccination. The CDR3, as DNA: TGCGCCAGCATAAAGGGGGGCGGAACTAGCACAGATACGCAGTATTTT. Protein: CASIKGGGTSTDTQYF.